This T cell receptor beta chain comes out of a study of shared clonotypes between healthy human individuals. This clone occurred once. CDR1 MNHEY and CDR2 SVGAGI come from the germline V gene. V lost 5 bases and J lost 5; bases outside the gene matches: 6. CDR3 size: 14 residues. Investigators divided CD4+ cells into CD45RA+ naive and CD45RA-negative memory subsets. This table comes from immunoSEQ multiplex PCR, and its TCRdb copy is limited to in-frame clones, with some not included. The sample includes roughly 2,300,000 clones, about 90% of them seen just once. The chain uses TRBV6-5 and TRBJ1-1; the match to TRBD1 covers 9 bases. The receptor was derived from a man younger than 35 in good health. Some clones in this sample may be carry-over from other donors' samples. What was sequenced was naive CD4+ T cells from PBMCs. The subset: CD45RA+ positively selected. CDR3 bases: TGTGCCAGCAGTCTAAGGACAGGGGAAACTGAAGCTTTCTTT. Its translation: CASSLRTGETEAFF.